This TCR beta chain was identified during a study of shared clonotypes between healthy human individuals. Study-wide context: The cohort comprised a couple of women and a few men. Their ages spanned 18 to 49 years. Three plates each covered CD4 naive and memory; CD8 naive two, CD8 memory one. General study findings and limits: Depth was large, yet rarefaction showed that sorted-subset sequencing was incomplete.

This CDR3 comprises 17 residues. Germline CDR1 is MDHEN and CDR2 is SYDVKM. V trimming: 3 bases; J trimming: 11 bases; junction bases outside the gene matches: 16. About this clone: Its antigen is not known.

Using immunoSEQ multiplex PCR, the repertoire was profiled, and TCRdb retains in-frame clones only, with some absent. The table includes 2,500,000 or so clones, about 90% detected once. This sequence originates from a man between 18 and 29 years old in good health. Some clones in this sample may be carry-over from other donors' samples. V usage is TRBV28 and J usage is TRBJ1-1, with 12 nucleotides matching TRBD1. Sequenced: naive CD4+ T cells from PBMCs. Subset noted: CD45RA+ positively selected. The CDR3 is CASSFLPGQGARVGAFF. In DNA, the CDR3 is TGTGCCAGCAGTTTTCTCCCGGGACAGGGGGCACGGGTCGGGGCTTTCTTT.